The source of this TCR beta chain is a study of T cell changes during pregnancy in multiple sclerosis. The CDR3 has 15 residues. Germline V gene lookup returns CDR1 SGHTA and CDR2 FQGNSA. With V trimmed by 1 base and J by 2 bases, 4 bases remained unmatched. Generated by immunoSEQ multiplex PCR, the TCRdb table keeps only in-frame clones and is missing some. This sample yields some 54,000 clones, of which 90% to 95% are seen a single time; approximately 1.7% belongs to the top ten. The TCR comes from a female donor with multiple sclerosis, enrolled in a pregnancy study. The sequencing used peripheral blood, collected after pregnancy. This chain joins TRBV7-2 and TRBJ2-7; 8 nucleotides align to TRBD2. Written as DNA, the CDR3 is TGTGCCAGCAGCTTAGATACGGGAGGGACCTACGAGCAGTACTTC. This gives the protein CASSLDTGGTYEQYF.